These 6 T cell receptor beta chains originate from one sample sequenced in a study of cytomegalovirus exposure and HLA in healthy donors. A multiplex PCR was run with 60 Vbeta primers and 13 Jbeta primers. Clones were read by immunoSEQ multiplex PCR, and TCRdb kept only the in-frame ones, dropping some. The sample holds 120,000 or so clones; around four fifths are singletons and the top ten take approximately 11%. Sequencing was done on a sample of PBMCs. The source of these receptors is a man under 40 in good health and CMV-seropositive.

This sequence joins TRBV19 and TRBJ1-1; D possibly corresponds to TRBD1 (5 bases). The V end was cut by 1 base, the J end by 2 bases, with 8 bases between. Germline lookup yields CDR1 LNHDA and CDR2 SQIVND (reference sequence). The CDR3 is 14 residues long. CDR3 in DNA: TGTGCCAGTAGTATAGTTCAGGGAAACACTGAAGCTTTCTTT. Amino acids: CASSIVQGNTEAFF.

The CDR3 region is CASSPSLNNEKLFF. The DNA for the CDR3 is TGTGCCAGCAGCCCCAGTCTTAATAATGAAAAACTGTTTTTT. The chain is built from TRBV4-2 and TRBJ1-4; D is uncertain. Between the trimmed V and J ends, which lost 4 bases and 4 bases, there was a span of 10 bases. Germline V CDR1 and CDR2: LGHNA, YNFKEQ. There are 14 residues in the CDR3.

This sequence joins TRBV27 and TRBJ2-1, with TRBD2 identical over 14 bases. V shed 5 bases and J 6 bases; nucleotides not matched to a gene: 18. The CDR3 consists of 20 residues. Germline V CDR1 and CDR2: MNHEY, SMNVEV (reference sequence). The CDR3 bases are TGTGCCAGCAGTGTAAGAAGCGGGACTAGCGGGGGTCCCCGCCTCAATGAGCAGTTCTTC. Translating gives CASSVRSGTSGGPRLNEQFF.

V gene TRBV29-1 combines with J gene TRBJ1-1, with 7 bases lining up with TRBD1. Germline V CDR1 and CDR2: SQVTM, ANQGSEA. The junction had 6 bases not matched to a gene; V was cut back by 7 bases and J by 1 base. This CDR3 is 13 amino acids long. CDR3 nucleotide sequence: TGCAGCGCTCTACAGGGGACGAACACTGAAGCTTTCTTT. Its translation is CSALQGTNTEAFF.

V gene TRBV28 combines with J gene TRBJ2-1; 7 bases agree with TRBD2. This CDR3 region has 14 residues. The junction had 9 bases not matched to a gene; V was cut back by 7 bases and J by 6 bases. The V gene's germline CDR1 is MDHEN and CDR2 SYDVKM. DNA for the CDR3: TGTGCCAGCACCTCATGGGGACTAACCAATGAGCAGTTCTTC. This gives the protein CASTSWGLTNEQFF.

This clone was counted between two and nine times. CDR3 region: CASSLGQGMRNQPQHF. The CDR3 DNA is TGTGCCAGCAGCTTGGGACAGGGGATGCGCAATCAGCCCCAGCATTTT. The rearrangement links TRBV5-8 to TRBJ1-5; 8 nucleotides agree with TRBD1. CDR1 is SGHTS and CDR2 is YDEGEE in the germline V gene. V lost 0 bases, J lost 2 bases, and 4 bases stayed unmatched. CDR3 size: 16 residues.